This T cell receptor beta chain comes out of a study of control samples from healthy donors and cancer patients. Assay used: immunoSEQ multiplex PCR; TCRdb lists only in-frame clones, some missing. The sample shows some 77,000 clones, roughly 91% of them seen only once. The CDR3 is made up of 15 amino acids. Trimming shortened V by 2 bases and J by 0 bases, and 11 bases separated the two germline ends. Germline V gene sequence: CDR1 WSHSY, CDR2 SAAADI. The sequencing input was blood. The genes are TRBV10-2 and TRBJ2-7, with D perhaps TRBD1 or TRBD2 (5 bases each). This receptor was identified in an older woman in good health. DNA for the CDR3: TGCGCCAGCAGTGAGGAGGGGTACAGCTCCTACGAGCAGTACTTC. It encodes CASSEEGYSSYEQYF.